Presented here are 17 T cell receptor beta chains from one specimen sequenced in a study of Tregs in tolerant kidney transplant recipients. The repertoire was sequenced with immunoSEQ multiplex PCR; TCRdb's copy has only in-frame clones and lacks some. Of about 61,000 clones in the sample, roughly 85% are singletons; the top ten hold around 2.3%. The material sequenced was Tregs from blood, taken before the transplant. All receptors derive from a human donor who received a combined kidney and bone marrow transplant.

This clone turned up a few times. This sequence joins TRBV7-9 and TRBJ1-1, with D possibly matching TRBD1 (5 bases). The CDR3 covers 15 residues. Trimming cost V 3 bases and J 4 bases, with 15 bases left between them. CDR1 is SEHNR and CDR2 is FQNEAQ in the germline V gene (reference sequence). The CDR3 spells CASSFGFRVRTEAFF. The CDR3 DNA follows: TGTGCCAGCAGCTTCGGGTTCAGGGTGCGCACTGAAGCTTTCTTT.

The chain uses TRBV5-1 and TRBJ2-1, with unresolved D. Germline lookup yields CDR1 SGHRS and CDR2 YFSETQ. The CDR3 is made up of 13 amino acids. The V gene lost 3 bases and the J gene lost 9 bases, with 13 bases spanning the gap. CDR3 amino acids: CASSSVVSVEQFF. CDR3 coding DNA: TGCGCCAGCAGCTCGGTAGTTTCGGTTGAGCAGTTCTTC.

The chain carries TRBV7-9 and TRBJ1-2; D not resolved. V lost 5 bases and J 4 bases, leaving 14 bases between the germline ends. From germline, CDR1 is SEHNR and CDR2 FQNEAQ (reference sequence). This CDR3 has 14 residues. The CDR3 DNA reads as TGTGCCAGCAGCCCCCGATTCAGTAGCTATGGCTACACCTTC. It translates to CASSPRFSSYGYTF.

J is TRBJ2-7 and V is TRBV4-1; 9 nucleotides line up with TRBD1. V trimming: 3 bases; J trimming: 0 bases; junction bases outside the gene matches: 3. The CDR3 consists of 15 residues. Per the germline V gene, CDR1 is MGHRA and CDR2 is YSYEKL. The CDR3 sequence: CASSHGTGISYEQYF. CDR3 bases: TGCGCCAGCAGCCACGGGACAGGGATCTCCTACGAGCAGTACTTC.

This clone was counted a single time. V usage is TRBV11-2 and J usage is TRBJ2-3; possibly TRBD2 for D (5 bases). V lost 3 bases and J 6 bases, leaving 13 bases between the germline ends. There are 14 residues in the CDR3. The germline V gene encodes CDR1 SGHAT and CDR2 FQNNGV. CDR3 in amino acids: CASSFRGKWDTQYF. The DNA of the CDR3 is TGTGCCAGCAGCTTCAGAGGGAAGTGGGATACGCAGTATTTT. Full variable domain (rest looked up from reference TRBV11-2 and TRBJ2-3): EAGVAQSPRYKIIEKRQSVAFWCNPISGHATLYWYQQILGQGPKLLIQFQNNGVVDDSQLPKDRFSAERLKGVDSTLKIQPAKLEDSAVYLCASSFRGKWDTQYFGPGTRLTVL.

With respect to this clone: The same CDR3 can be traced to other DNA sequences in this sample. The gene calls are TRBV5-1 and TRBJ2-5; D is possibly TRBD2 (6 bases). Germline CDR1 reads SGHRS; CDR2 reads YFSETQ. With 0 bases removed from V and 5 bases from J, the gap between germline ends came to 17 bases. The CDR3 is 16 amino acids. This chain's CDR3 is CASSLGSGGARETQYF. DNA of the CDR3: TGCGCCAGCAGCTTGGGTAGCGGCGGGGCCCGGGAGACCCAGTACTTC.

The chain has TRBV5-1 and TRBJ1-2; D remains ambiguous. The germline V and J ends were trimmed by 1 base and 4 bases, with 8 bases remaining between them. The CDR3 runs to 13 residues. Looked up from germline, CDR1 is SGHRS and CDR2 is YFSETQ. CDR3 region: CASSLTEPYGYTF. CDR3 DNA sequence: TGCGCCAGCAGCTTGACAGAACCCTATGGCTACACCTTC.

V is TRBV6-6 and J is TRBJ1-2, with a possible D match to TRBD1 (6 bases). Germline assignment: CDR1 MNHNY and CDR2 SVGAGI (reference sequence). The ends were cut back, 2 bases at V and 8 bases at J, with 15 bases in the middle. This CDR3 region has 14 residues. Here the CDR3 DNA reads TGTGCCAGCAGTTACGGCGACAGGAACGGGGGCTACACCTTC. Protein product: CASSYGDRNGGYTF.

A few counts support this clone. The rearrangement uses TRBV5-1 and TRBJ2-7; D perhaps matches TRBD1 (5 bases). CDR3 length: 15 amino acids. The germline CDR1 and CDR2 sequences are SGHRS and YFSETQ. V was clipped by 0 bases and J by 1 base, with 11 bases between them. The CDR3 DNA reads as TGCGCCAGCAGCTTGGAAGCCCAGGGTTCCTACGAGCAGTACTTC. It translates to CASSLEAQGSYEQYF.

The rearrangement joins TRBV28 to TRBJ1-5; D perhaps matches TRBD1 (5 bases). Looked up from germline, CDR1 is MDHEN and CDR2 is SYDVKM. Trimming left V 8 bases short and J 2 bases short, with 22 bases between. The CDR3 length is 17 residues. The CDR3 coding sequence is TGTGCCAGCCAGCAGAGGCGCTGGGGGAGTGGCAATCAGCCCCAGCATTTT. This encodes CASQQRRWGSGNQPQHF.

The CDR3 DNA reads TGTGCCAGTAGTATCGACAGACGTCGGACTGAAGCTTTCTTT. Amino acid sequence: CASSIDRRRTEAFF. The chain employs TRBV19 and TRBJ1-1; possible D gene TRBD1, 5 bases. The ends were cut back, 3 bases at V and 5 bases at J, with 13 bases in the middle. There are 14 residues in the CDR3. CDR1 is LNHDA and CDR2 is SQIVND in the germline V gene (reference sequence).

This chain links TRBV14 with TRBJ2-7; either TRBD1 or TRBD2 may fit D (5 bases each). The CDR3 sequence is 12 residues long. The germline gives CDR1 SGHDN, CDR2 FVKESK. V was cut by 1 base and J by 6 bases, with 7 bases left in between. This CDR3 is CASSQAGREQYF. CDR3 DNA: TGTGCCAGCAGCCAAGCGGGGCGCGAGCAGTACTTC.

This clone was observed a few times. The rearrangement joins TRBV5-1 to TRBJ2-7; no definite D call. Germline V gives CDR1 SGHRS, CDR2 YFSETQ. V dropped 2 bases and J dropped 2 bases, with 8 bases sitting between them. CDR3 length equals 13 residues. The CDR3 region is CASSFSSPYEQYF. The CDR3 DNA sequence: TGCGCCAGCAGCTTTAGCTCCCCCTACGAGCAGTACTTC. The entire variable domain, with the rest obtained from reference TRBV5-1 and TRBJ2-7, is as follows: KAGVTQTPRYLIKTRGQQVTLSCSPISGHRSVSWYQQTPGQGLQFLFEYFSETQRNKGNFPGRFSGRQFSNSRSEMNVSTLELGDSALYLCASSFSSPYEQYFGPGTRLTVT.

This clone appeared a few times. The chain joins TRBV6-1 to TRBJ1-5; tentative D call: TRBD1 (5 bases). V was pared by 2 bases and J by 6 bases, with 14 bases between. Germline V CDR1 and CDR2: MNHNS, SASEGT. This CDR3 comprises 15 residues. The CDR3 spells CASSEMRGPAQPQHF. The CDR3 region has the DNA TGTGCCAGCAGTGAAATGAGGGGTCCCGCTCAGCCCCAGCATTTT.

Comments on this clone: The same CDR3 is also encoded by other DNA sequences in this sample. V and J are TRBV18 and TRBJ2-5; D call uncertain. Germline lookup yields CDR1 KGHSH and CDR2 LQKENI. The CDR3 is 12 amino acids. Trimming left V 2 bases short and J 1 base short, with 2 bases between. CDR3 bases: TGTGCCAGCTCACCAGGCCAAGAGACCCAGTACTTC. Its protein is CASSPGQETQYF.

This clone came up once. The chain couples TRBV5-1 to TRBJ1-6; D ambiguous. The germline V gene has CDR1 SGHRS and CDR2 YFSETQ. Trimming removed 0 bases at V and 7 bases at J, with 11 bases between. This CDR3 has 15 amino acids. The CDR3 DNA reads as TGCGCCAGCAGCTTGGATTCTCCCCCCAATTCACCCCTCCACTTT. Translated: CASSLDSPPNSPLHF.

This clone was counted a single time. The chain links TRBV18 to TRBJ2-7, with 9 bases that match TRBD1. This CDR3 has 13 amino acids. The germline CDR1 and CDR2 sequences are KGHSH and LQKENI. The ends lost 5 bases at V and 7 bases at J; junction bases unmatched: 6. The CDR3 is CASSRQGVEEQYF. The CDR3 coding sequence is TGTGCCAGCTCAAGACAGGGGGTGGAAGAGCAGTACTTC.